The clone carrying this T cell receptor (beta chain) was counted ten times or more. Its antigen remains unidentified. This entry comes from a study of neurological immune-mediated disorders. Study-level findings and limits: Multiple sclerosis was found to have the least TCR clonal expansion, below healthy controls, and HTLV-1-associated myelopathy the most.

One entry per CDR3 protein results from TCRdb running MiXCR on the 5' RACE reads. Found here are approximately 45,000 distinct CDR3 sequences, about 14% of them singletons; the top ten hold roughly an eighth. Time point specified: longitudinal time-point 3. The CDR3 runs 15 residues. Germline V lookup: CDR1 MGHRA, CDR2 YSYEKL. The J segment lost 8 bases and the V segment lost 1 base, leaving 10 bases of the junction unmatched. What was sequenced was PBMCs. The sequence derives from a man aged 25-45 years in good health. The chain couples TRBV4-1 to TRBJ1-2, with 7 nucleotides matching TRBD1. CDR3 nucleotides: TGCGCCAGCAGCCAAGCGTCGCAGGGGGACTCGGGCTACACCTTC. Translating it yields CASSQASQGDSGYTF.